This entry describes one T cell receptor (beta chain). Its antigen remains undetermined. One base away there is no much larger clone; base qualities are not given. Inclusion was restricted to participants for whom at least one PBMC sample before ART initiation and at least two post-ART samples were available. All participants with HIV were treated in the United States of America. Before DNA extraction, cryopreserved samples containing about 0.9-10 million PBMC were thawed and washed. At the time of the earliest PBMC sample for each participant with HIV, ages ranged from roughly 23 to 60 years. Per participant, PBMC samples came from 1-4 timepoints prior to ART initiation and 2-8 timepoints following ART initiation, for a median of 7 samples. Serial HIV viral load, CD4+ T-cell count, ART history and demographic data were obtained for every participant. Using a Qiagen kit on a QIAcube, genomic DNA was extracted from unsorted PBMC, with samples processed in batches of 12.

The CDR3 runs 17 amino acids, cysteine and phenylalanine included. The CDR3 DNA has 51 bases and is translated from base 1. Via the germline V gene (reference sequence), CDR1 is LNHNV and CDR2 YYDKDF. The V end gives up 5 bases and the J end 6 bases, leaving 13 bases in the junction not matched to a gene. This entry comes from a study of long-term antiretroviral therapy in people with HIV (dated by TCRdb to 2021 to 2024). Context from the whole study: Collection of the earliest samples took place about a decade ahead of the 2015 WHO recommendation for immediate ART, at a time when ART was typically delayed until CD4 counts fell. A retrospective serial study tested whether changes in peripheral blood TRB repertoire composition and diversity were associated with ART initiation and durable HIV suppression. A total of under 250 cryopreserved PBMC samples were contributed to the cohort by 30 adults with confirmed HIV infection, with samples collected serially over a mean of 6 years (range 1-12). Among the 25 to 30 participants with HIV, about a dozen were female. No cross-contamination during QIAcube processing turned up in test extractions that ran a monoclonal T-cell line alongside 30 or so polyclonal samples.

The investigation overall reported the following: Starting ART was linked to a significant rise in TRB diversity, yet even with long-term ART the diversity remained significantly lower than in transplant donor controls. HIV repertoires had narrower CDR3 length ranges than controls, and the network structure suggested an antigen-experienced repertoire that shifted only slightly toward naive after ART. No data were available on ART adherence, viral resistance or therapy changes, limiting inferences about post-ART repertoire changes. Samples dated from 2004 to 2017, and the ART regimens used may be less effective than current ones. At every time point, the repertoire was dominated by expanded TRB clones first identified before ART initiation, although this dominance fluctuated and, in many PLHIV, declined after ART. Because pre-ART samples had limited cell numbers, unsorted PBMC were profiled rather than sorted CD4+ and CD8+ T cells. Owing to limited PBMC availability, only the TCR beta chain was sequenced, without alpha chain pairing.

The immunoSEQ hsTCRB v3.0 assay was used at survey level resolution for TRB variable region sequencing. A depth of roughly 35,000-55,000 T-cell genomes per sample was targeted for TRB sequencing. Pooled TRB libraries were sequenced on an Illumina MiSeq with a v3 150-cycle kit. The paper's data handling went like this. Repertoire analysis was performed in R inside a reproducible Nextflow workflow that covered QC, data transformation and analysis. LymphoSeq2, an R package for exploring AIRR-Seq data, was used to implement custom analyses. A few samples that yielded fewer than 5000 total TRB sequences were excluded, so that around 190 HIV repertoires were analyzed. Among the roughly 200 retained HIV repertoires, some 60 were collected before ART initiation and around 130 after ART initiation. Repertoires were downsampled to 5000 TRB nucleotide sequences, with summary statistics averaged over 100 downsampling iterations. TRB sequences were retained for analysis only if CDR3 regions of at least seven amino acids were present. A Shannon entropy-derived clonality score and the Gini coefficient were used to measure diversity. In repertoire networks, the top 5000 CDR3 amino acid sequences were linked whenever an edit distance of one separated two sequences. Antigen specificity groups and MHC restriction were predicted for TRB CDR3 amino acid sequences with GLIPH2. CDR3 amino acid sequences were matched against VDJdb and McPAS-TCR to flag known CMV, EBV, HIV or tissue antigen associations. Pre-ART, post-ART and control groups were compared with Wilcoxon signed-rank tests and Holm-Bonferroni correction. This immuneACCESS table, as held by TCRdb, lists in-frame sequences with V and J called but not all clones. Of the missing ones, under half trace to an unresolved V gene in checked studies; the others have no known cause. That table furnishes V, J and clone size, whereas the DNA furnished D and trimming. Counted in this sample were around 25,000 clones; about 90% of them appeared once. The ten largest clones represent 5.3% of the sample.

This specimen consisted of unsorted PBMCs, obtained more than 4.4 years after starting antiretroviral therapy. The source is a man aged 30 to 45 with HIV. Recombination connected TRBV15 to TRBJ1-5; TRBD1 matches 10 bases in the middle. For the CDR3, the sequence is CATSQFGTGEFGQPQHF. The bases read TGTGCCACCAGCCAATTTGGGACAGGGGAATTTGGTCAGCCCCAGCATTTT.